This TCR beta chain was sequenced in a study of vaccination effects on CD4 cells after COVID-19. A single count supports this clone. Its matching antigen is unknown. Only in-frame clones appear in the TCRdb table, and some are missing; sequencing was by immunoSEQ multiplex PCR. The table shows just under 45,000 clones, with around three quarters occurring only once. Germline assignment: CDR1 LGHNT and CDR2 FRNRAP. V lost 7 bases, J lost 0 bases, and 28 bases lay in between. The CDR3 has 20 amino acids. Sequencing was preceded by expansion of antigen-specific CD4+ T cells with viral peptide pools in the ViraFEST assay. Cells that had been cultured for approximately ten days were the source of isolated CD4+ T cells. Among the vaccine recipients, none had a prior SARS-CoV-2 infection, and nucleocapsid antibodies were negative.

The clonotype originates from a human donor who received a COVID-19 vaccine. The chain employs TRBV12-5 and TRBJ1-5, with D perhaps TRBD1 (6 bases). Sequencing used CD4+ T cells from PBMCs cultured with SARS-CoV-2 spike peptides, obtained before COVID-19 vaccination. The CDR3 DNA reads TGTGCTAGTGCTCCCCGCCCGTTGGGGGCAGGGAGGAATAGCAATCAGCCCCAGCATTTT. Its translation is CASAPRPLGAGRNSNQPQHF.